This T cell receptor (beta chain) was recorded in a study of blood T cell repertoires in COVID-19. Looking at the study overall: Specimens from acute and convalescent COVID-19 originated in the United States, Italy and Spain. PBMCs, B-cell-depleted T cells, or T cells were the source of the cDNA or gDNA that made up the material.

Under the authors' procedure: Amplification of reference gene primers provided the estimated nucleated cell counts. Assay used: immunoSEQ multiplex PCR; TCRdb lists only in-frame clones, some missing. V and J calls and clone size are given by that table; D and trimming were obtained from the DNA. The sample records about 25,000 clones, 82% being singletons. There are a few counts of this clone. From germline, CDR1 is SGHNT and CDR2 YYREEE (reference sequence). The length of the CDR3 is 14 residues. V was pared by 2 bases and J by 8 bases, with 11 bases between. Sequences were obtained from peripheral blood. The clonotype comes from a man aged 80 or over with active or convalescent COVID-19. This chain connects TRBV5-4 to TRBJ1-6; possible D gene TRBD1, 5 bases. The DNA for the CDR3 is TGTGCCAGCAGCTTTGACAGTATGGATTCACCCCTCCACTTT. Residues: CASSFDSMDSPLHF. The entire variable domain, with the rest obtained from reference TRBV5-4 and TRBJ1-6, is as follows: ETGVTQSPTHLIKTRGQQVTLRCSSQSGHNTVSWYQQALGQGPQFIFQYYREEENGRGNFPPRFSGLQFPNYSSELNVNALELDDSALYLCASSFDSMDSPLHFGNGTRLTVT.